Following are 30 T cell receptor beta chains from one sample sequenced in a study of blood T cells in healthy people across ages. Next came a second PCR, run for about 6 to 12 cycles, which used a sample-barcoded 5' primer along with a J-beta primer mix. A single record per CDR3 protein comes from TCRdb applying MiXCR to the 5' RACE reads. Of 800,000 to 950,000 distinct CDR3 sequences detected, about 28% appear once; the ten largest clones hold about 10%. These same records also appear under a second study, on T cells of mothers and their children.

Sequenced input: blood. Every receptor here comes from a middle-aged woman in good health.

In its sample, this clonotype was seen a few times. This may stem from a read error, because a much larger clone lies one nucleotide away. The CDR3 region is CANSPMTGEQFF. Written as DNA, the CDR3 is TGTGCCAACAGCCCCATGACGGGTGAGCAGTTCTTC. This chain links TRBV7-2 with TRBJ2-1; D gene uncertain. The CDR3 covers 12 residues. From germline, CDR1 is SGHTA and CDR2 FQGNSA.

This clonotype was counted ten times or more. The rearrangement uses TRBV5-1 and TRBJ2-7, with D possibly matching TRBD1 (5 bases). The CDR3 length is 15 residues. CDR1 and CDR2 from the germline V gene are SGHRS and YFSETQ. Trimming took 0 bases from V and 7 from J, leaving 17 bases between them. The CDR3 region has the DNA TGCGCCAGCAGCTTGGTCGGACAACCCTCTTTAGAGCAGTACTTC. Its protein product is CASSLVGQPSLEQYF.

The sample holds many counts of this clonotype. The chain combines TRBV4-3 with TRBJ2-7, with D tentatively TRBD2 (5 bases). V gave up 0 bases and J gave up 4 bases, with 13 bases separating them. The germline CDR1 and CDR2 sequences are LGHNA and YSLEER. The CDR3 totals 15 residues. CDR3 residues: CASSQDLGPGYEQYF. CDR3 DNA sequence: TGCGCCAGCAGCCAAGATCTTGGCCCGGGATACGAGCAGTACTTC.

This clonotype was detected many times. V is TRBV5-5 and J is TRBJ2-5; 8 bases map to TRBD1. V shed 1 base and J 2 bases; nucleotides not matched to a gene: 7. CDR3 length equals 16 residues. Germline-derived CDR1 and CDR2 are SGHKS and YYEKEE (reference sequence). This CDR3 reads CASSLSIGTGQETQYF. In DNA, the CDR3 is TGTGCCAGCAGCTTGTCTATCGGGACAGGACAAGAGACCCAGTACTTC.

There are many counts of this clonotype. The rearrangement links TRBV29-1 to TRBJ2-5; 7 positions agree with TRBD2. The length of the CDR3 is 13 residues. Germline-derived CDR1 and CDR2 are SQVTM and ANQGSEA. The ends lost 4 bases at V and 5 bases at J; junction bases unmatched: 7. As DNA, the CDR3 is TGCAGCGTTGGGGGAGGGACCGGGGAGACCCAGTACTTC. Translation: CSVGGGTGETQYF.

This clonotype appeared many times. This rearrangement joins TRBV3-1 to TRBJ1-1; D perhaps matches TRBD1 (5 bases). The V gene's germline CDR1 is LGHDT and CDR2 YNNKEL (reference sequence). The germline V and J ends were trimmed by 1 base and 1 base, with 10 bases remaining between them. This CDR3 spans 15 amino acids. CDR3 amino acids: CASSQAAGGNTEAFF. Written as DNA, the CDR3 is TGTGCCAGCAGCCAAGCCGCCGGGGGGAACACTGAAGCTTTCTTT. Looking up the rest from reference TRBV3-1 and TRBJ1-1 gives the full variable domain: DTAVSQTPKYLVTQMGNDKSIKCEQNLGHDTMYWYKQDSKKFLKIMFSYNNKELIINETVPNRFSPKSPDKAHLNLHINSLELGDSAVYFCASSQAAGGNTEAFFGQGTRLTVV.

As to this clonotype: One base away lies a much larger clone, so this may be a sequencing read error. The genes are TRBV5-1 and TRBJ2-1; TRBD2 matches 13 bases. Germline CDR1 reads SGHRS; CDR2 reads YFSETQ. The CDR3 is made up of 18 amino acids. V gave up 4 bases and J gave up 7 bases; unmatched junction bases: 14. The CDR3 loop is CASSTRTSGGLEGNEQFF. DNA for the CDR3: TGCGCCAGCAGCACACGGACTAGCGGGGGCCTAGAAGGAAATGAGCAGTTCTTC.

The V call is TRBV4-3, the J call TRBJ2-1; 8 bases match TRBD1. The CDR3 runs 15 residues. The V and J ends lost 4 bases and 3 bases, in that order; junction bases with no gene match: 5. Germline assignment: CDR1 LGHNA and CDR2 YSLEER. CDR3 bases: TGCGCCAGCAGCCCTCAGACAGGGGACTACAATGAGCAGTTCTTC. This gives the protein CASSPQTGDYNEQFF.

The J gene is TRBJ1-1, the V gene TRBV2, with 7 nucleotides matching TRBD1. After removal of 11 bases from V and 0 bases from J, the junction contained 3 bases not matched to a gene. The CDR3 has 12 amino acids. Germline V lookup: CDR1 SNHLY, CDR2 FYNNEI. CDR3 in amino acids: CAPTGVNTEAFF. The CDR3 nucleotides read TGTGCCCCCACAGGGGTGAACACTGAAGCTTTCTTT. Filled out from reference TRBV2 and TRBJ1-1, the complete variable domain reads EPEVTQTPSHQVTQMGQEVILRCVPISNHLYFYWYRQILGQKVEFLVSFYNNEISEKSEIFDDQFSVERPDGSNFTLKIRSTKLEDSAMYFCAPTGVNTEAFFGQGTRLTVV.

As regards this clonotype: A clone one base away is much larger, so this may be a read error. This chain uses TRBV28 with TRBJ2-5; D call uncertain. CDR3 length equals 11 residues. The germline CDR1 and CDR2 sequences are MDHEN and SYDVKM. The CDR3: CANSSGMGQYF. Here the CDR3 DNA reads TGTGCCAACAGTTCGGGCATGGGGCAGTACTTC.

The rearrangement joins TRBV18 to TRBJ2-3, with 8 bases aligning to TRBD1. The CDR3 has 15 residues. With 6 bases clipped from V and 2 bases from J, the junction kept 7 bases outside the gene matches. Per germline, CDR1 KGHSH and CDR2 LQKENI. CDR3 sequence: CASSLRQGNTDTQYF. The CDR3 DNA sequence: TGTGCCAGCTCCCTCAGACAGGGGAACACAGATACGCAGTATTTT.

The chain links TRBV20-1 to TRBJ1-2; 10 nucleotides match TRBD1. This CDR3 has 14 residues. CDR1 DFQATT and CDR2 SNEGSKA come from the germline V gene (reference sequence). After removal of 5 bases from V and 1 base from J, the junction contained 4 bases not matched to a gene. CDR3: CSAGGQGDNYGYTF. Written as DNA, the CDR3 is TGCAGTGCTGGCGGACAGGGGGATAACTATGGCTACACCTTC.

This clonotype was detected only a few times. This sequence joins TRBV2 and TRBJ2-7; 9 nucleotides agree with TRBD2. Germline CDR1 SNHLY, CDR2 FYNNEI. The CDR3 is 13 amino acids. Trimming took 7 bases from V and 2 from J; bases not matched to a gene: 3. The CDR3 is CASKGGGAYEQYF. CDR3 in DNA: TGTGCCAGCAAGGGCGGGGGGGCCTACGAGCAGTACTTC.

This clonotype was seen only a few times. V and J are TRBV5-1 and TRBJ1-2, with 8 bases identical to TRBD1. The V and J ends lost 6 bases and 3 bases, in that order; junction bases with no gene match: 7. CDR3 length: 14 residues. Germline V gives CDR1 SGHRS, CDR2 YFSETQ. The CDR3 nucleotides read TGCGCCAGCAAGGAACCAGGGGGCGACTATGGCTACACCTTC. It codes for CASKEPGGDYGYTF.

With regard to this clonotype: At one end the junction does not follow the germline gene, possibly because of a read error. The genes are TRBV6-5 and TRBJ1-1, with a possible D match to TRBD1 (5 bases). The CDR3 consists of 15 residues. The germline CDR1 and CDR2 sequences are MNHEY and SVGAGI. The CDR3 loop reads CASRPQDSLNTGAFF. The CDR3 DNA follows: TGTGCCAGCAGACCACAGGATAGCCTGAACACTGGAGCTTTCTTT.

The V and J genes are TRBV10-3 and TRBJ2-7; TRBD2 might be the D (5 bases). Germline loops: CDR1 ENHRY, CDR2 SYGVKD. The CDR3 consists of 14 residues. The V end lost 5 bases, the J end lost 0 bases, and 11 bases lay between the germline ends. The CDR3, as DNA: TGTGCCATCAGTCAGGACCTAGCCTCCTACGAGCAGTACTTC. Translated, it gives CAISQDLASYEQYF.

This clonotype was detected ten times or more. The CDR3 sequence is CASSLLGTGAHEQYF. CDR3 bases: TGTGCCAGCAGTCTTCTCGGGACAGGGGCCCACGAGCAGTACTTC. The rearrangement uses TRBV28 and TRBJ2-7, with 10 bases matching TRBD1. Looked up from germline, CDR1 is MDHEN and CDR2 is SYDVKM. CDR3 length: 15 amino acids. V shed 5 bases, J shed 5 bases, and the junction held 9 bases outside the gene matches.

CDR3 protein: CSARPGTGYEQYF. The CDR3 DNA follows: TGCAGTGCTAGACCCGGGACAGGCTACGAGCAGTACTTC. The chain couples TRBV20-1 to TRBJ2-7, with 8 bases aligning to TRBD1. The CDR3 is made up of 13 amino acids. With V trimmed by 2 bases and J by 3 bases, 3 bases remained unmatched. The germline gives CDR1 DFQATT, CDR2 SNEGSKA (reference sequence).

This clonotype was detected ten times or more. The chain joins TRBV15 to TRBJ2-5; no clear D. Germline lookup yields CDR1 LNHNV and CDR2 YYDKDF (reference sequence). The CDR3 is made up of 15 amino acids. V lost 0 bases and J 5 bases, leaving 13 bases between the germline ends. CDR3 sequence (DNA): TGTGCCACCAGCAGAGATACCCCGGCCAGCGAGACCCAGTACTTC. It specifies CATSRDTPASETQYF.

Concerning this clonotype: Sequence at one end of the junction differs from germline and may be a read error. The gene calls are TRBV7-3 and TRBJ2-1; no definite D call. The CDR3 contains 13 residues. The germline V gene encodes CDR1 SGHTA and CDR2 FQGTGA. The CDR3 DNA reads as TGTGCCACCAGCTTAAACCTAGACAATGAGCAGTTCTTC. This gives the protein CATSLNLDNEQFF.

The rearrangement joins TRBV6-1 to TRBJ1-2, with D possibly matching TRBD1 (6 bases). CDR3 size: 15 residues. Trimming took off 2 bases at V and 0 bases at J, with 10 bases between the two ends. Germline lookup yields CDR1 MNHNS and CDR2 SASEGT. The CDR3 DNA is TGTGCCAGCAGTGAAATTCAGGGGACTAACTATGGCTACACCTTC. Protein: CASSEIQGTNYGYTF.

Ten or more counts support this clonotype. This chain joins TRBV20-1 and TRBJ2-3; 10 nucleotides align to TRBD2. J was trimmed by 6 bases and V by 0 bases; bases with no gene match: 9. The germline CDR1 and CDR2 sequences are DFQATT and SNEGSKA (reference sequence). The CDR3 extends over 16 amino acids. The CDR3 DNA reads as TGCAGTGCTAGAGATAAAACTAGCGGGGTTATCGATACGCAGTATTTT. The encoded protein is CSARDKTSGVIDTQYF.

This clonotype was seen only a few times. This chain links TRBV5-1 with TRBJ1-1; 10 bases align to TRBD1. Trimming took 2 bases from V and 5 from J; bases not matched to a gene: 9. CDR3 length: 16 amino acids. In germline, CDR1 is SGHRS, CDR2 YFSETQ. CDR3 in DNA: TGCGCCAGCAGCTTACGACAGGGGGCGACGGGGACTGAAGCTTTCTTT. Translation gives CASSLRQGATGTEAFF.

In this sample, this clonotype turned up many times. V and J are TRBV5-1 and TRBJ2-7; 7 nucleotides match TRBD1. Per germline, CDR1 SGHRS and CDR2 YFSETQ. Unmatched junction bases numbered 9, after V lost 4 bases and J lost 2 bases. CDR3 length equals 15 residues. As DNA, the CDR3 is TGCGCCAGCAGCCCGGGGACAGAGAGAACCTACGAGCAGTACTTC. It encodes CASSPGTERTYEQYF.

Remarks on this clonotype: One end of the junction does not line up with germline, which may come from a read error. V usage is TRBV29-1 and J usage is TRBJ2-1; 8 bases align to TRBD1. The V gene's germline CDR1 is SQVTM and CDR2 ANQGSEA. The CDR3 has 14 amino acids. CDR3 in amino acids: CSALGQGTYNEQCF. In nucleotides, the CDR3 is TGCAGCGCCCTAGGACAGGGAACTTACAATGAGCAGTGCTTC.

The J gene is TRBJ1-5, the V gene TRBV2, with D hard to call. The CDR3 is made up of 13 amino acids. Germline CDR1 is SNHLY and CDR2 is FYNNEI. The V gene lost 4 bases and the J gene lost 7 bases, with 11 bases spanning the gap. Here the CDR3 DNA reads TGTGCCAGCAGTGCGGAGGGTCTCCAGCCCCAGCATTTT. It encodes CASSAEGLQPQHF.

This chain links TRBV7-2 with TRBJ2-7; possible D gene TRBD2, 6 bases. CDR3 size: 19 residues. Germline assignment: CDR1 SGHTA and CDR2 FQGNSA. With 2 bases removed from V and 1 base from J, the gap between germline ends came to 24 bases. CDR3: CASSLIRRGRLSGSYEQYF. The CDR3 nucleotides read TGTGCCAGCAGCTTAATTCGGCGGGGAAGATTGTCAGGGTCCTACGAGCAGTACTTC.

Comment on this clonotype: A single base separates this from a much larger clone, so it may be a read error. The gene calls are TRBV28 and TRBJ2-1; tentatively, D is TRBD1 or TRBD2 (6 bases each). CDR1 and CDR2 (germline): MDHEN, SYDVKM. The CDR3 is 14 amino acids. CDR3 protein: CASSWGAPYNKQFF. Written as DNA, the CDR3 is TGTGCCAGCAGTTGGGGGGCACCCTACAATAAGCAGTTCTTC.

As DNA, the CDR3 is TGCAGTGCTCCCCGGGACATCGGAAAGTCTGAAGCTTTCTTT. Its translation: CSAPRDIGKSEAFF. This rearrangement joins TRBV20-1 to TRBJ1-1, with a possible D match to TRBD1 (6 bases). Looked up from germline, CDR1 is DFQATT and CDR2 is SNEGSKA (reference sequence). The CDR3 covers 14 residues. With 5 bases removed from V and 6 bases from J, the gap between germline ends came to 19 bases.

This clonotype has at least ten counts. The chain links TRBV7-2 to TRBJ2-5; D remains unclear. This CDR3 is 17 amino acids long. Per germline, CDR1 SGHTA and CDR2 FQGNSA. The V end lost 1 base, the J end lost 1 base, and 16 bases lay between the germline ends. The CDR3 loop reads CASSLGRALNLQETQYF. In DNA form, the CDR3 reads TGTGCCAGCAGCTTAGGTCGGGCGCTTAACCTCCAAGAGACCCAGTACTTC.